This T cell receptor (beta chain) is from a study of patients and donors after allogeneic stem cell transplantation. TCRdb re-called the RT-PCR reads with MiXCR, one entry per CDR3 protein. The sample includes hundreds of thousands of distinct CDR3 sequences, 16% of them seen just once. This CDR3 has 12 amino acids. Germline V lookup: CDR1 SNHLY, CDR2 FYNNEI. Losses at the gene ends were 4 bases for V and 10 bases for J; bases not matched to a gene: 2. The chain carries TRBV2 and TRBJ2-1, with TRBD2 matching 9 bases. This clonotype originated in a human donor who was either an allogeneic HSCT recipient or a stem cell or donor lymphocyte infusion donor (not recorded which). It is not recorded whose cells these are; they may come from a transplant donor. Sample: blood, either unsorted or a sorted T cell fraction (not recorded which). CDR3 amino acids: CASSGLAGEQFF. The DNA for the CDR3 is TGTGCCAGCAGTGGTCTAGCGGGGGAGCAGTTCTTC.